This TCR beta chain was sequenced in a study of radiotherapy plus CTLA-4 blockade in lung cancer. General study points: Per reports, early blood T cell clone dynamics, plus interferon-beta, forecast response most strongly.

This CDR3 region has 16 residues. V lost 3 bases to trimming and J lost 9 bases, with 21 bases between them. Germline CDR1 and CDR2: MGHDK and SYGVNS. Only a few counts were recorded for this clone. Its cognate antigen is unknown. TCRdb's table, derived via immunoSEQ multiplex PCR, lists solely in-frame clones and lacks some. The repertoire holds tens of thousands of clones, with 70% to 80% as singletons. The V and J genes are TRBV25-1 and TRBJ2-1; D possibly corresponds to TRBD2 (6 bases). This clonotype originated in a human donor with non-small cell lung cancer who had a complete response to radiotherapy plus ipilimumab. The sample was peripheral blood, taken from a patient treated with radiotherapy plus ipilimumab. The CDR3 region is CASSESSREQAAEQFF. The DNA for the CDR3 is TGTGCCAGCAGTGAGAGTTCCCGGGAGCAGGCCGCTGAGCAGTTCTTC.